Listed here is a single TCR beta chain. This specimen comes from a study of blood T cell repertoires in COVID-19. For the study at large: In each case, the material was cDNA or gDNA derived from T cells, B-cell-depleted T cells, or PBMCs.

This table comes from immunoSEQ multiplex PCR, and its TCRdb copy is limited to in-frame clones, with some not included. The repertoire holds some 300,000 clones, with approximately 88% as singletons. Material: peripheral blood. This clonotype was obtained from a woman in her 30s who had recovered from COVID-19.

CDR3 amino acids: CASSVEQGPQPQHF. DNA for the CDR3: TGTGCCAGCAGCGTAGAACAGGGACCTCAGCCCCAGCATTTT. This chain links TRBV9 with TRBJ1-5, with a weak D call TRBD1 (6 bases). The CDR3 has 14 amino acids. Germline-derived CDR1 and CDR2 are SGDLS and YYNGEE. Trimming removed 0 bases at V and 6 bases at J, with 10 bases between.